These 24 T cell receptor beta chains were sequenced from one sample in a study of T cell responses to AZD1222 COVID-19 vaccine. Sequencing used immunoSEQ multiplex PCR; TCRdb keeps in-frame clones, though not all of them. This sample has some 150,000 clones; roughly nine tenths occur once, and the top ten carry approximately 3.3%. The specimen comprised peripheral blood, sampled 28 days after the second AZD1222 dose. These TCRs come from an adult who received the AZD1222 COVID-19 vaccine.

This chain joins TRBV5-1 and TRBJ2-7; 8 nucleotides line up with TRBD1. Unmatched junction bases numbered 6, after V lost 4 bases and J lost 6 bases. The germline V gene has CDR1 SGHRS and CDR2 YFSETQ. The CDR3 is 13 amino acids. The CDR3 DNA follows: TGCGCCAGCAGCCCGGACAGGGCGGCCGAGCAGTACTTC. Its protein is CASSPDRAAEQYF.

The chain recombines TRBV6-5 with TRBJ1-4; the D gene is possibly TRBD1 (5 bases). Germline CDR1 MNHEY, CDR2 SVGAGI. Deletions cut 7 bases from V and 5 bases from J, with 17 bases between. CDR3 size: 15 residues. CDR3 protein: CASNEGANVNEKLFF. In DNA form, the CDR3 reads TGTGCCAGCAACGAAGGGGCGAATGTGAATGAAAAACTGTTTTTT.

The V and J genes are TRBV24-1 and TRBJ1-1; TRBD1 aligns across 12 bases. This CDR3 is 13 amino acids long. Germline V gene lookup returns CDR1 KGHDR and CDR2 SFDVKD. V was clipped by 9 bases and J by 11 bases; unmatched bases: 9. CDR3 loop: CATCGGQGARAFF. In nucleotides, the CDR3 is TGTGCCACCTGCGGGGGACAGGGGGCTCGTGCTTTCTTT.

The rearrangement links TRBV7-3 to TRBJ1-2, with no clear D. Germline V gene lookup returns CDR1 SGHTA and CDR2 FQGTGA. The CDR3 has 13 amino acids. V was pared by 5 bases and J by 5 bases, with 12 bases between. CDR3 in DNA: TGTGCCAGCAGCCCGACGAGTGGGTATGGCTACACCTTC. Protein: CASSPTSGYGYTF. Filled out from reference TRBV7-3 and TRBJ1-2, the complete variable domain reads GAGVSQTPSNKVTEKGKYVELRCDPISGHTALYWYRQSLGQGPEFLIYFQGTGAADDSGLPNDRFFAVRPEGSVSTLKIQRTERGDSAVYLCASSPTSGYGYTFGSGTRLTVV.

The chain employs TRBV5-1 and TRBJ1-5; perhaps TRBD1 as D (6 bases). The CDR3 is 13 residues long. Germline V gene data show CDR1 as SGHRS and CDR2 as YFSETQ. Trimming stripped 4 bases from V and 7 bases from J, with 12 bases between. CDR3 nucleotide sequence: TGCGCCAGCAGCCAACAGGGTAACCAGCCCCAGCATTTT. This sequence encodes CASSQQGNQPQHF.

The V gene is TRBV19, the J gene TRBJ2-5; tentative D call: TRBD1 (6 bases). The CDR3 totals 14 residues. V was shortened by 3 bases and J by 3 bases, with 11 bases between the two germline ends. Germline loops: CDR1 LNHDA, CDR2 SQIVND (reference sequence). The CDR3 region is CASSMQGSEETQYF. The CDR3 nucleotides read TGTGCCAGTAGTATGCAGGGGTCAGAAGAGACCCAGTACTTC. Looking up the rest from reference TRBV19 and TRBJ2-5 gives the full variable domain: DGGITQSPKYLFRKEGQNVTLSCEQNLNHDAMYWYRQDPGQGLRLIYYSQIVNDFQKGDIAEGYSVSREKKESFPLTVTSAQKNPTAFYLCASSMQGSEETQYFGPGTRLLVL.

The chain joins TRBV7-2 to TRBJ2-7; D tentatively fits TRBD1 or TRBD2 (5 bases each). This CDR3 spans 16 amino acids. CDR1 and CDR2 (germline): SGHTA, FQGNSA. V was clipped by 1 base and J by 2 bases, with 15 bases between them. CDR3 nucleotides: TGTGCCAGCAGCTTAGGTGGGACGCTATCAGCCTACGAGCAGTACTTC. Encoded protein: CASSLGGTLSAYEQYF.

J is TRBJ1-2 and V is TRBV5-4; D may be TRBD1 (5 bases). Germline assignment: CDR1 SGHNT and CDR2 YYREEE (reference sequence). This CDR3 is 14 amino acids long. Deletions cut 2 bases from V and 0 bases from J, with 8 bases between. CDR3 in DNA: TGTGCCAGCAGCTTCGACAGAGCTAACTATGGCTACACCTTC. It encodes CASSFDRANYGYTF.

The chain carries TRBV5-6 and TRBJ1-5; no firm D call. This CDR3 is 12 amino acids long. Between the trimmed V and J ends, which lost 3 bases and 7 bases, there was a span of 8 bases. Germline V gene sequence: CDR1 SGHDT, CDR2 YYEEEE. The CDR3 is CASSSIGQPQHF. In DNA form, the CDR3 reads TGTGCCAGCAGCTCCATAGGGCAGCCCCAGCATTTT. Filled out from reference TRBV5-6 and TRBJ1-5, the complete variable domain reads DAGVTQSPTHLIKTRGQQVTLRCSPKSGHDTVSWYQQALGQGPQFIFQYYEEEERQRGNFPDRFSGHQFPNYSSELNVNALLLGDSALYLCASSSIGQPQHFGDGTRLSIL.

This rearrangement joins TRBV9 to TRBJ2-7; weak D call: TRBD2 (7 bases). V lost 4 bases and J 3 bases, leaving 26 bases between the germline ends. The CDR3 consists of 18 residues. Germline CDR1 reads SGDLS; CDR2 reads YYNGEE. CDR3: CASSPHVGGAIIRYEQYF. The CDR3 nucleotides are TGTGCCAGCAGCCCGCATGTGGGGGGGGCGATAATACGCTACGAGCAGTACTTC.

A few counts support this clone. The CDR3 loop reads CASRRRTGSMDTQYF. CDR3 sequence (DNA): TGTGCCAGCAGGCGGAGGACAGGTTCGATGGATACGCAGTATTTT. The rearrangement joins TRBV11-2 to TRBJ2-3; 7 bases line up with TRBD1. Trimming removed 6 bases from V and 6 bases from J; junction bases left unmatched: 12. From germline, CDR1 is SGHAT and CDR2 FQNNGV. The CDR3 covers 15 residues.

The gene calls are TRBV11-2 and TRBJ2-7; D uncertain. V shed 1 base and J shed 0 bases, with 4 bases lying between them. This CDR3 has 13 amino acids. Per germline, CDR1 SGHAT and CDR2 FQNNGV. CDR3 sequence (DNA): TGTGCCAGCAGCTTAGCTCCCTCCTACGAGCAGTACTTC. Its translation: CASSLAPSYEQYF.

The V gene is TRBV2, the J gene TRBJ2-1, with TRBD2 identical over 7 bases. CDR3 length: 15 amino acids. With V trimmed by 6 bases and J by 4 bases, 9 bases remained unmatched. The V gene's germline CDR1 is SNHLY and CDR2 FYNNEI. CDR3 in amino acids: CASRLTSVGYNEQFF. CDR3 DNA: TGTGCCAGCAGGCTCACTAGCGTCGGGTACAATGAGCAGTTCTTC.

This clone was seen only once. The rearrangement uses TRBV7-3 and TRBJ2-1; possibly TRBD2 for D (6 bases). The germline V and J ends were trimmed by 2 bases and 4 bases, with 12 bases remaining between them. This CDR3 comprises 15 residues. From germline, CDR1 is SGHTA and CDR2 FQGTGA. CDR3 loop: CASSLDSGGYNEQFF. The CDR3 DNA reads TGTGCCAGCAGCTTAGATAGCGGTGGATACAATGAGCAGTTCTTC.

The chain combines TRBV18 with TRBJ2-2, with TRBD1 matching 8 bases. Per germline, CDR1 KGHSH and CDR2 LQKENI. V was pared by 5 bases and J by 4 bases, with 9 bases of the junction left unmatched. The CDR3 is 16 residues long. For the CDR3, the DNA is TGTGCCAGCTCATCACTCCCGGACAGGGCCACCGGGGAGCTGTTTTTT. Its protein product is CASSSLPDRATGELFF.

The CDR3 bases are TGTGCCAGTAGTAGCGGGACAGTTGGGAATCAGCCCCAGCATTTT. It encodes CASSSGTVGNQPQHF. The chain employs TRBV19 and TRBJ1-5; 7 bases align to TRBD1. After removal of 4 bases from V and 4 bases from J, the junction contained 7 bases not matched to a gene. The CDR3 has 15 residues. Germline V gene lookup returns CDR1 LNHDA and CDR2 SQIVND (reference sequence).

This chain uses TRBV10-3 with TRBJ2-5; no clear D gene. CDR1 ENHRY and CDR2 SYGVKD come from the germline V gene. This CDR3 spans 13 amino acids. Deletions cut 4 bases from V and 0 bases from J, with 6 bases between. CDR3 amino acids: CAISGGNQETQYF. The CDR3 nucleotides are TGTGCCATCAGTGGGGGTAACCAAGAGACCCAGTACTTC.

V usage is TRBV7-6 and J usage is TRBJ2-5; D is unclear. The CDR3 spans 18 residues. The germline gives CDR1 SGHVS, CDR2 FNYEAQ. V lost 1 base to trimming and J lost 3 bases, with 21 bases between them. Here the CDR3 reads CASSLDALVVGGEETQYF. The CDR3 coding sequence is TGTGCCAGCAGCTTAGACGCCCTGGTGGTTGGCGGTGAAGAGACCCAGTACTTC.

The V call is TRBV14, the J call TRBJ1-2; the D gene is possibly TRBD1 (6 bases). The ends were cut back, 2 bases at V and 8 bases at J, with 12 bases in the middle. The CDR3 runs 13 residues. From germline, CDR1 is SGHDN and CDR2 FVKESK. This CDR3 reads CASSQNRVPGYTF. The DNA of the CDR3 is TGTGCCAGCAGCCAAAACAGGGTACCCGGCTACACCTTC.

This sequence joins TRBV3-1 (or the pseudogene TRBV3-2) and TRBJ2-7; TRBD1 matches 7 bases. The germline CDR1 and CDR2 sequences are LGHDT and YNNKEL (reference sequence). The CDR3 sequence is 18 residues long. The V gene end was trimmed by 2 bases and the J gene end by 3 bases; junction bases not matched to a gene: 16. DNA of the CDR3: TGTGCCAGCAGCCAACCGATATTAGGGACAGATTATTTCTACGAGCAGTACTTC. Its translation is CASSQPILGTDYFYEQYF.

The V and J genes are TRBV7-9 and TRBJ1-2, with D maybe TRBD1 (6 bases). V dropped 2 bases and J dropped 7 bases, with 17 bases sitting between them. The CDR3 is 15 residues long. From germline, CDR1 is SEHNR and CDR2 FQNEAQ (reference sequence). CDR3 nucleotides: TGTGCCAGCAGCTTAACCGGACAGACCTTCGTTGGCTACACCTTC. This translates into CASSLTGQTFVGYTF.

The rearrangement uses TRBV6-5 and TRBJ2-7, with 8 nucleotides matching TRBD2. The CDR3 loop spans 15 amino acids. Germline CDR1 reads MNHEY; CDR2 reads SVGAGI. Unmatched junction bases numbered 12, after V lost 7 bases and J lost 4 bases. CDR3 sequence (DNA): TGTGCCAGCATCCCCGGGGGGGCTCTCCCTTACGAGCAGTACTTC. Translated, it gives CASIPGGALPYEQYF.

V gene TRBV7-9 combines with J gene TRBJ2-7, with no clear D. Germline V gene lookup returns CDR1 SEHNR and CDR2 FQNEAQ (reference sequence). CDR3 size: 15 residues. V lost 1 base to trimming and J lost 7 bases, with 17 bases between them. The CDR3 here is CASSLEGSRLGEQYF. The CDR3 region has the DNA TGTGCCAGCAGCTTAGAGGGATCGAGGTTGGGGGAGCAGTACTTC.

The chain couples TRBV5-1 to TRBJ2-7, with 8 positions matching TRBD1. The V and J ends lost 4 bases and 0 bases, in that order; junction bases with no gene match: 3. CDR1 SGHRS and CDR2 YFSETQ come from the germline V gene. The CDR3 has 14 residues. The CDR3 reads CASSGQGTSYEQYF. Here the CDR3 DNA reads TGCGCCAGCAGCGGACAGGGAACCTCCTACGAGCAGTACTTC.